Shown below are 20 T cell receptor beta chains from a single sample sequenced in a study of T cell changes during pregnancy in multiple sclerosis. Clones were read by immunoSEQ multiplex PCR, and TCRdb kept only the in-frame ones, dropping some. The sample shows tens of thousands of clones, around 92% of them seen only once. The sequencing used peripheral blood, collected in the third trimester of pregnancy. The receptors come from a female donor in good health, enrolled as a control in a pregnancy study.

The gene calls are TRBV30 and TRBJ2-7, with 8 bases aligning to TRBD2. CDR3 length equals 16 residues. Per germline, CDR1 GTSNPN and CDR2 SVGIG (reference sequence). With 0 bases clipped from V and 0 bases from J, the junction kept 7 bases outside the gene matches. CDR3 sequence (DNA): TGTGCCTGGAGTGTCGAGCGGGGGTTCCTCTCCTACGAGCAGTACTTC. It encodes CAWSVERGFLSYEQYF.

The rearrangement uses TRBV4-2 and TRBJ2-1, with 10 positions matching TRBD2. Germline CDR1 LGHNA, CDR2 YNFKEQ. The CDR3 length is 15 residues. The ends lost 0 bases at V and 13 bases at J; junction bases unmatched: 9. Here the CDR3 DNA reads TGTGCCAGCAGCCAAGAAGGTAGCGGGGGGTTCGATCAGTTCTTC. Translated, it gives CASSQEGSGGFDQFF.

V is TRBV11-1 and J is TRBJ1-3; no reliable D call. CDR3 size: 16 residues. Germline assignment: CDR1 SGHAT and CDR2 FQDESV (reference sequence). Trimming stripped 3 bases from V and 0 bases from J, with 12 bases between. Written as DNA, the CDR3 is TGTGCCAGCAGCTTCATGGGGAGCCTCTCTGGAAACACCATATATTTT. Translated: CASSFMGSLSGNTIYF.

V and J are TRBV10-3 and TRBJ1-4, with 8 bases identical to TRBD1. Trimming at V came to 2 bases and at J to 8 bases, leaving 4 bases not matched to a gene. The CDR3 is made up of 14 amino acids. CDR1 is ENHRY, CDR2 SYGVKD, per germline. The CDR3 sequence: CAISEDRGREKLFF. The DNA for the CDR3 is TGTGCCATCAGTGAGGACAGGGGTAGGGAAAAACTGTTTTTT.

A single count supports this clone. The chain has TRBV7-8 and TRBJ2-1; 7 bases align to TRBD2. The CDR3 extends over 15 amino acids. The trim removed 1 base at V and 3 bases at J, leaving 3 bases unmatched. The germline gives CDR1 SGHVS, CDR2 FQNEAQ. This chain's CDR3 is CASSLGASGYNEQFF. The CDR3 nucleotides are TGTGCCAGCAGCTTAGGGGCTAGCGGCTACAATGAGCAGTTCTTC. Combining the CDR3 with reference TRBV7-8 and TRBJ2-1 gives the whole variable domain GAGVSQSPRYKVAKRGQDVALRCDPISGHVSLFWYQQALGQGPEFLTYFQNEAQLDKSGLPSDRFFAERPEGSVSTLKIQRTQQEDSAVYLCASSLGASGYNEQFFGPGTRLTVL.

The chain uses TRBV9 and TRBJ2-3; D is unclear. The V and J ends lost 3 bases and 0 bases respectively, with 8 bases between them. The CDR3 loop spans 14 amino acids. Germline CDR1 and CDR2: SGDLS and YYNGEE. CDR3 DNA: TGTGCCAGCAGCGCAAGCCATAGCACAGATACGCAGTATTTT. Translating gives CASSASHSTDTQYF.

This clone has just a few counts. The rearrangement links TRBV11-1 to TRBJ1-1; tentatively, D is TRBD1 (5 bases). The V and J ends lost 5 bases and 1 base respectively, with 17 bases between them. This CDR3 has 16 amino acids. CDR1 and CDR2 from the germline V gene are SGHAT and FQDESV (reference sequence). CDR3 protein: CASSGGNTGSNTEAFF. CDR3 in DNA: TGTGCCAGCAGCGGGGGGAATACGGGATCGAACACTGAAGCTTTCTTT.

This rearrangement joins TRBV7-9 to TRBJ2-3; 8 bases are shared with TRBD1. The germline CDR1 and CDR2 sequences are SEHNR and FQNEAQ (reference sequence). The CDR3 covers 15 residues. With V trimmed by 6 bases and J by 3 bases, 8 bases remained unmatched. The CDR3 loop reads CASRLDRDSTDTQYF. The CDR3 DNA is TGTGCCAGCAGATTGGACAGGGATAGTACAGATACGCAGTATTTT.

This clone was counted only a few times. The rearrangement joins TRBV2 to TRBJ1-2; TRBD1 is a possible D gene (5 bases). V was trimmed by 5 bases and J by 4 bases, leaving 20 bases between them. Germline V gives CDR1 SNHLY, CDR2 FYNNEI. The CDR3 is 16 residues long. The CDR3 DNA is TGTGCCAGCAGTCCCTGGACCTGGAAGGGGTCCTATGGCTACACCTTC. Translating gives CASSPWTWKGSYGYTF.

This clone was recorded once. The chain has TRBV5-6 and TRBJ1-6; 9 bases map to TRBD1. The germline CDR1 and CDR2 sequences are SGHDT and YYEEEE. Trimming took 4 bases from V and 9 from J; bases not matched to a gene: 5. The CDR3 totals 14 residues. CDR3 coding DNA: TGTGCCAGCAGCAAGGGACAGGGACCTTCACCCCTCCACTTT. Protein product: CASSKGQGPSPLHF.

This rearrangement joins TRBV10-3 to TRBJ1-2; D might be TRBD1 (5 bases). Germline CDR1 reads ENHRY; CDR2 reads SYGVKD. V dropped 2 bases and J dropped 4 bases, with 8 bases sitting between them. The CDR3 consists of 13 residues. The CDR3 is CAISETGTYGYTF. DNA for the CDR3: TGTGCCATCAGTGAGACAGGCACCTATGGCTACACCTTC.

V is TRBV5-1 and J is TRBJ2-3, with D tentatively TRBD1 (6 bases). The CDR3 is 15 amino acids. The V gene lost 0 bases and the J gene lost 4 bases, with 12 bases spanning the gap. CDR1 SGHRS and CDR2 YFSETQ come from the germline V gene. The CDR3 bases are TGCGCCAGCAGCTTGGAAGGGGGAAGGGCAGATACGCAGTATTTT. Its translation is CASSLEGGRADTQYF.

V gene TRBV5-8 combines with J gene TRBJ1-2; tentative D call: TRBD1 (5 bases). V was cut by 5 bases and J by 4 bases, with 15 bases left in between. The CDR3 has 14 amino acids. Germline V gives CDR1 SGHTS, CDR2 YDEGEE. DNA for the CDR3: TGTGCCAGCAGTAAGACCGGGACTGGCTATGGCTACACCTTC. It translates to CASSKTGTGYGYTF.

V gene TRBV6-5 combines with J gene TRBJ2-7; TRBD1 might be the D (6 bases). This CDR3 is built from 13 residues. Germline V CDR1 and CDR2: MNHEY, SVGAGI. V was shortened by 8 bases and J by 0 bases, with 11 bases between the two germline ends. The CDR3 reads CASRQASSYEQYF. The CDR3 DNA follows: TGTGCCAGCCGACAGGCTAGCTCCTACGAGCAGTACTTC.

The chain combines TRBV7-3 with TRBJ2-3; 13 bases align to TRBD2. This CDR3 comprises 16 residues. J gave up 1 base and V 8 bases, and 6 bases lay outside the gene matches. Germline assignment: CDR1 SGHTA and CDR2 FQGTGA. The DNA for the CDR3 is TGTGCCAGCGGATCGGGACTAGCGGGGCGCACAGATACGCAGTATTTT. As protein: CASGSGLAGRTDTQYF.

V and J are TRBV19 and TRBJ1-4; the D gene is possibly TRBD1 (6 bases). Germline V lookup: CDR1 LNHDA, CDR2 SQIVND (reference sequence). The CDR3 has 14 residues. V was clipped by 6 bases and J by 8 bases, with 16 bases between them. The CDR3, as DNA: TGTGCCAGTAGGCCTCGACAGGTTCGGGAAAAACTGTTTTTT. As protein: CASRPRQVREKLFF.

V usage is TRBV28 and J usage is TRBJ2-7, with a weak D call TRBD1 (5 bases). This CDR3 contains 14 residues. Deletions cut 2 bases from V and 5 bases from J, with 13 bases between. Germline V gene lookup returns CDR1 MDHEN and CDR2 SYDVKM. The DNA of the CDR3 is TGTGCCAGCAGTTTAATCAGGGTGTCCCACGAGCAGTACTTC. Amino acid sequence: CASSLIRVSHEQYF.

J is TRBJ1-2 and V is TRBV6-5; maybe TRBD1 (6 bases). V lost 0 bases to trimming and J lost 6 bases, with 17 bases between them. This CDR3 is 16 amino acids long. Germline loops: CDR1 MNHEY, CDR2 SVGAGI. The CDR3 sequence is CASSYSTGGQIDGYTF. The CDR3, as DNA: TGTGCCAGCAGTTACTCGACGGGGGGGCAAATCGATGGCTACACCTTC.

The chain uses TRBV30 and TRBJ1-1; no definite D call. Germline CDR1 and CDR2: GTSNPN and SVGIG (reference sequence). CDR3 length: 13 residues. Trimming stripped 4 bases from V and 4 bases from J, with 13 bases between. CDR3 in amino acids: CAWTVIGGTEAFF. CDR3 nucleotides: TGTGCCTGGACTGTTATTGGCGGCACTGAAGCTTTCTTT. The full variable domain, completed using reference TRBV30 and TRBJ1-1, is SQTIHQWPATLVQPVGSPLSLECTVEGTSNPNLYWYRQAAGRGLQLLFYSVGIGQISSEVPQNLSASRPQDRQFILSSKKLLLSDSGFYLCAWTVIGGTEAFFGQGTRLTVV.

This rearrangement joins TRBV2 to TRBJ1-5; TRBD1 matches at 7 bases. This CDR3 region has 14 residues. The junction had 8 bases not matched to a gene; V was cut back by 6 bases and J by 6 bases. The germline gives CDR1 SNHLY, CDR2 FYNNEI. The CDR3, as DNA: TGTGCCAGCAGCGGAGGGACAGAAGGTCAGCCCCAGCATTTT. Protein: CASSGGTEGQPQHF.